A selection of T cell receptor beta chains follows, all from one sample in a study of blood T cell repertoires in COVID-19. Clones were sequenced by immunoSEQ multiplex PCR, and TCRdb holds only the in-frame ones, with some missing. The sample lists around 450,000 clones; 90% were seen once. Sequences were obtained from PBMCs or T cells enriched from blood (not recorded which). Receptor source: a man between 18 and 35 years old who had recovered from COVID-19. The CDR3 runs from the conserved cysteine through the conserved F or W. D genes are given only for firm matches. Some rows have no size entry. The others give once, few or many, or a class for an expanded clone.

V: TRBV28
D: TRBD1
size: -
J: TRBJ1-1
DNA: TGTGCCAGCAGAGCACAGGGGGCGTATCACACTGAAGCTTTCTTT
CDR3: CASRAQGAYHTEAFF

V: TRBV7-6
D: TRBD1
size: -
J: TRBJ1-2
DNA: TGTGCCAGCAGCTTACAGGGGGCGCGGTATGGCTACACCTTC
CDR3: CASSLQGARYGYTF

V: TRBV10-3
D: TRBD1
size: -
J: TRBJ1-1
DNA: TGTGCCATCAGTGATCAGGGGGCGAACACTGAAGCTTTCTTT
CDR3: CAISDQGANTEAFF

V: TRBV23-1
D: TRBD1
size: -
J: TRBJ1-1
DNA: TGCGCCAGCAGTCAATCGACAACCGGGACAGGGACTGAAGCTTTCTTT
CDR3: CASSQSTTGTGTEAFF

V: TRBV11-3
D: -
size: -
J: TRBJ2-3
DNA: TGTGCCAGCAGCTCAGGGGTCTCCACAGATACGCAGTATTTT
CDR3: CASSSGVSTDTQYF

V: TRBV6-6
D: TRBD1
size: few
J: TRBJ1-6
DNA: TGTGCCAGCAGCGACGGACAGGCCTCCTATAATTCACCCCTCCACTTT
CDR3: CASSDGQASYNSPLHF

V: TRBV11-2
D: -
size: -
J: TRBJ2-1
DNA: TGTGCCAGCAGCTTAAAGTTGGTCGGGGGAGGTTCCTACAATGAGCAGTTCTTC
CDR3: CASSLKLVGGGSYNEQFF

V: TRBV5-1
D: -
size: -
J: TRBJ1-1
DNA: TGCGCCAGCAGCTTGAAGAACAGGGCTATCGCTGAAGCTTTCTTT
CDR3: CASSLKNRAIAEAFF

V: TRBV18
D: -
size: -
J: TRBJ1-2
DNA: TGTGCCAGCTCACCCAACATCGAACCTCTCTATGGCTACACCTTC
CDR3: CASSPNIEPLYGYTF

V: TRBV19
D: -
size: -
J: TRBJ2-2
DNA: TGTGCCAGTAAGTTGGGGCAAACGAACACCGGGGAGCTGTTTTTT
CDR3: CASKLGQTNTGELFF

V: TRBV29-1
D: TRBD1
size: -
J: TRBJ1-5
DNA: TGCAGCGTAATCGGACAGGGCAATCAGCCCCAGCATTTT
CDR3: CSVIGQGNQPQHF

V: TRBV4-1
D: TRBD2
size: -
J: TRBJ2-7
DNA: TGCGCCAGCAGCCAAGCCCCAGCGGGGGGTTCCGAGCAGTACTTC
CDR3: CASSQAPAGGSEQYF

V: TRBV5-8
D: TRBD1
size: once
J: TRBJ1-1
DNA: TGTGCCAGCAGTTTTCACGGACAGGCCATGAACACTGAAGCTTTCTTT
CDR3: CASSFHGQAMNTEAFF

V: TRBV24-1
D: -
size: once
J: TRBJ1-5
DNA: TGTGCCACCAGTGATTTATCAGGTCAGCCCCAGCATTTT
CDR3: CATSDLSGQPQHF

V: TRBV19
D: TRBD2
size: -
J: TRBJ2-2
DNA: TGTGCCAGTATCAGGACTAGCGAGAACACCGGGGAGCTGTTTTTT
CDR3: CASIRTSENTGELFF

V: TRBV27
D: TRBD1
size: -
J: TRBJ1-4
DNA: TGTGCCAGCAGGGACAGGGGAGACGAAAAACTGTTTTTT
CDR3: CASRDRGDEKLFF